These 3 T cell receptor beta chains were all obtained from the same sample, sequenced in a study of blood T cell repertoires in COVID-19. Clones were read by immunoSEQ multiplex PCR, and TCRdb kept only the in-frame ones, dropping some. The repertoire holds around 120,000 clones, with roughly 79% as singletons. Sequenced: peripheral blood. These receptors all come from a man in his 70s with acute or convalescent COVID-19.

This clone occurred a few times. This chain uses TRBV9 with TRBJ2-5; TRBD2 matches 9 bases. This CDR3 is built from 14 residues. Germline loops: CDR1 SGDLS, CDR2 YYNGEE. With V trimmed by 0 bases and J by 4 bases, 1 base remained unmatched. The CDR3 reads CASSVALAGETQYF. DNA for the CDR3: TGTGCCAGCAGCGTAGCACTAGCGGGAGAGACCCAGTACTTC.

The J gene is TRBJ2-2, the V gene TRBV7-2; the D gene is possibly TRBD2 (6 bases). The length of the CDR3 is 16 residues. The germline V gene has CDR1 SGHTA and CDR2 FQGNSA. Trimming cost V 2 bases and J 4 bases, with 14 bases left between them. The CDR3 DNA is TGTGCCAGCAGCTTATGGGGATCCGGGGGCACCGGGGAGCTGTTTTTT. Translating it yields CASSLWGSGGTGELFF.

The CDR3 nucleotides are TGTGCCAGTAGTATAGAGGCGGGATACACTGAAGCTTTCTTT. The encoded protein is CASSIEAGYTEAFF. The V gene is TRBV19, the J gene TRBJ1-1; D not resolved. This CDR3 comprises 14 residues. V lost 0 bases and J lost 3, with 8 bases in between. CDR1 and CDR2 from the germline V gene are LNHDA and SQIVND (reference sequence).